Included here is one TCR beta chain sequence, with context. Its antigen is currently unknown. V lost 10 bases, J lost 0 bases, and 7 bases stayed unmatched. The CDR3 sequence is 16 residues long. Germline CDR1 reads LNHDA; CDR2 reads SQIVND (reference sequence). PCR involved 60 Vbeta and 13 Jbeta primers. In the original analysis: There were about 80 million unique TCR beta chains by a later count, and about 12 million of them were shared. Sequencing was performed with immunoSEQ multiplex PCR; in TCRdb, only in-frame clones are kept and a portion is missing. The D gene and trimming were derived from the DNA, and the V and J assignments and clone size from that table. The repertoire consists of 150,000 to 160,000 clones, with around three quarters occurring once and the leading ten covering 3% to 4%. The data derive from a study of cytomegalovirus exposure and HLA in healthy donors. Study overall: An analysis done earlier identified almost 120 million unique TCR beta sequences from roughly 190 million T cells.

Overall study results and limits: The records held CMV serostatus as the only immune exposure information. One later analysis reportedly identified an Asian-associated ancestry cluster that showed fewer N-insertions than the approximately 700-donor mean.

The sequence was obtained from a woman in her thirties or forties in good health and CMV-seronegative. This chain links TRBV19 with TRBJ2-1; 12 bases are shared with TRBD2. The sequenced sample consisted of PBMCs. The CDR3 is CATQQGLAGSYNEQFF. The CDR3 region has the DNA TGTGCCACCCAACAGGGACTAGCGGGCTCCTACAATGAGCAGTTCTTC. The whole variable domain, remainder taken from reference TRBV19 and TRBJ2-1, is DGGITQSPKYLFRKEGQNVTLSCEQNLNHDAMYWYRQDPGQGLRLIYYSQIVNDFQKGDIAEGYSVSREKKESFPLTVTSAQKNPTAFYLCATQQGLAGSYNEQFFGPGTRLTVL.